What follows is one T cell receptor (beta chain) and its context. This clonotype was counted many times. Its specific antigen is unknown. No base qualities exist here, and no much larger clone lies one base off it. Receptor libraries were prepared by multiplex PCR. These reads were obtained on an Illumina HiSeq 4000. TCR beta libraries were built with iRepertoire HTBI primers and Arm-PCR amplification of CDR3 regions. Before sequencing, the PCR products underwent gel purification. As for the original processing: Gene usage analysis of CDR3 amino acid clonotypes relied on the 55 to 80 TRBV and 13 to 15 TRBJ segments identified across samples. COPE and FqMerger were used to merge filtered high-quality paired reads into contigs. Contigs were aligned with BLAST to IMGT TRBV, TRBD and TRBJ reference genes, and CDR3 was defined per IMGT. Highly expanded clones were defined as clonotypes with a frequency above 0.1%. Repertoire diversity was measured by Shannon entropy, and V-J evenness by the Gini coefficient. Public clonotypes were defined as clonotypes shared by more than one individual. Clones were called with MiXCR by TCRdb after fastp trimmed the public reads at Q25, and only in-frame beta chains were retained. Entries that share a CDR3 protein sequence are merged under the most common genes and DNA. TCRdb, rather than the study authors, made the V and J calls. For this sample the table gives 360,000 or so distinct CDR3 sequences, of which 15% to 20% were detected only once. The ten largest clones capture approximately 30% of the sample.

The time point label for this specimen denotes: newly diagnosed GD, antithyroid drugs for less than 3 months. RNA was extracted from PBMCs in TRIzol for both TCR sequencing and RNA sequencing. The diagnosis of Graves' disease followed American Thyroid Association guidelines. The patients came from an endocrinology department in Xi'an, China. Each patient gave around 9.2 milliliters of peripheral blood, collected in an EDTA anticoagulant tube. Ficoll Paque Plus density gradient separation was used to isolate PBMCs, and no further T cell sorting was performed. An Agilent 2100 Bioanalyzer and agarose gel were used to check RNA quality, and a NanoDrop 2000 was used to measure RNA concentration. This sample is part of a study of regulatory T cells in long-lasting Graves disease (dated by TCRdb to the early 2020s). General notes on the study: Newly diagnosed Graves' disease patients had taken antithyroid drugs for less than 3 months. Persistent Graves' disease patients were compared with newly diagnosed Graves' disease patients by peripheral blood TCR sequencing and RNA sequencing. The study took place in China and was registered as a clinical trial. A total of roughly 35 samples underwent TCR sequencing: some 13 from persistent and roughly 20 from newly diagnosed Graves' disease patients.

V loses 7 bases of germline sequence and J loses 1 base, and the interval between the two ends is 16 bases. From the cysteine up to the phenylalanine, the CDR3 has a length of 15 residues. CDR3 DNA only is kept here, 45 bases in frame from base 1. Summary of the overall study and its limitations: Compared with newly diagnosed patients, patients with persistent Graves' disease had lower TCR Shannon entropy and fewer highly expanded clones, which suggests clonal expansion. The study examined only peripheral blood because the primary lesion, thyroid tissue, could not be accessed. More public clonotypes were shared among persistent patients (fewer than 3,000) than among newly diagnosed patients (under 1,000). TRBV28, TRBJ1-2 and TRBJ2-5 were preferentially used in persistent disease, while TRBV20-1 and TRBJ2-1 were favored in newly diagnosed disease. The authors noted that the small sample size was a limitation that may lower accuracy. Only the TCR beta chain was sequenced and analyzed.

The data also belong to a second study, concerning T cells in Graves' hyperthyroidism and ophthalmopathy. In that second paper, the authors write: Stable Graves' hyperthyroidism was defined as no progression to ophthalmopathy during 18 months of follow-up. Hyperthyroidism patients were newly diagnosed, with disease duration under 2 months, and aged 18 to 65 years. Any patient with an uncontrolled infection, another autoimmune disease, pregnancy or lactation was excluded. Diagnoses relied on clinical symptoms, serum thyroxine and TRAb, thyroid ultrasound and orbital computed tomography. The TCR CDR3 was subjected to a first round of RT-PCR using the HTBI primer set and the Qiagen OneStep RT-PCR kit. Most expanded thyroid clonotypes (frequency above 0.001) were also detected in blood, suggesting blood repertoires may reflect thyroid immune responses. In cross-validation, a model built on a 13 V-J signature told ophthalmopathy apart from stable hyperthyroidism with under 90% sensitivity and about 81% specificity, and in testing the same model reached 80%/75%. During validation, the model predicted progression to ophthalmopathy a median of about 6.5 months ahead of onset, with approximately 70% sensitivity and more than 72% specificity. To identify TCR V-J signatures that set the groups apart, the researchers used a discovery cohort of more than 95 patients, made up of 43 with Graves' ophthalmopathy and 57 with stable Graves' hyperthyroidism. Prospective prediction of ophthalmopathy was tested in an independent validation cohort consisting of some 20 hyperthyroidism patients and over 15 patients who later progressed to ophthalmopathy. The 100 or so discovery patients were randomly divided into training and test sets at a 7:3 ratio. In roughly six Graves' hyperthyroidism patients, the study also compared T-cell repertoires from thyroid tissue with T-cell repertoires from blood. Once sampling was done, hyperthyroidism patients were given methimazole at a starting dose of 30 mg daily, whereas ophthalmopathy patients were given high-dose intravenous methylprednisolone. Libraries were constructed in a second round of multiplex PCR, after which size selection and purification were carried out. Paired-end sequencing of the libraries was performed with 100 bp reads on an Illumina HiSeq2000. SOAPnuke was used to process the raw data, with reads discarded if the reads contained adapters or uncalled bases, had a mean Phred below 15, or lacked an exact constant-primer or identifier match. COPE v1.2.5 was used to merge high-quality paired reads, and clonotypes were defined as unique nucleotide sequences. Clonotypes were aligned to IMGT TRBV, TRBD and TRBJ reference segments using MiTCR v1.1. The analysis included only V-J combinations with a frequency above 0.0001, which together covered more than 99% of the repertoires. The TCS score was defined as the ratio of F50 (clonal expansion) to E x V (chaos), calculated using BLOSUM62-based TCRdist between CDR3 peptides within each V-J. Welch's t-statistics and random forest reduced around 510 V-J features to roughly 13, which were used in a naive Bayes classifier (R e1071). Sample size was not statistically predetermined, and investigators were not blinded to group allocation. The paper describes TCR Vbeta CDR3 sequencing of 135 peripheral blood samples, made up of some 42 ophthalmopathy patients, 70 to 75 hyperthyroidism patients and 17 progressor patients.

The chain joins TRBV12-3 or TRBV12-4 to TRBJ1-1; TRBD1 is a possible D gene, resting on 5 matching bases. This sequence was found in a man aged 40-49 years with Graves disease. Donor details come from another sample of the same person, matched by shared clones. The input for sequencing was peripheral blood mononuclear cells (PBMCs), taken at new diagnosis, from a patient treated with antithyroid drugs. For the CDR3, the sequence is CASKPVGRGNTEAFF. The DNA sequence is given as TGTGCCAGCAAACCGGTGGGGAGGGGGAACACTGAAGCTTTCTTT.